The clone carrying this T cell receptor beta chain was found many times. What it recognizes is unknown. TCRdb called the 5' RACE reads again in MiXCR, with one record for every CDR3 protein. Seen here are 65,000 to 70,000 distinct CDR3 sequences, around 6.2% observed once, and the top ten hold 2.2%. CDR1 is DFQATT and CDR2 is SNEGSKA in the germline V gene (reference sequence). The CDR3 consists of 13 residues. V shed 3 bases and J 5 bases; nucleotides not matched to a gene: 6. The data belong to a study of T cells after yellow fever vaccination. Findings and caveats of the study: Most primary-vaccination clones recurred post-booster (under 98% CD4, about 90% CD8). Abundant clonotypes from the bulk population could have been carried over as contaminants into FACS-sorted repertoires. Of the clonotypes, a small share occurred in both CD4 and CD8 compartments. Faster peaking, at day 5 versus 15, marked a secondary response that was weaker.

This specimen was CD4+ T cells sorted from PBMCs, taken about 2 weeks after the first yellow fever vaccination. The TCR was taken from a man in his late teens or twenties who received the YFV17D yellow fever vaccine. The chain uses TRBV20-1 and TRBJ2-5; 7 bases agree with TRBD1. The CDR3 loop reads CSARRQGIETQYF. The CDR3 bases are TGCAGTGCTAGGCGACAGGGAATCGAGACCCAGTACTTC.